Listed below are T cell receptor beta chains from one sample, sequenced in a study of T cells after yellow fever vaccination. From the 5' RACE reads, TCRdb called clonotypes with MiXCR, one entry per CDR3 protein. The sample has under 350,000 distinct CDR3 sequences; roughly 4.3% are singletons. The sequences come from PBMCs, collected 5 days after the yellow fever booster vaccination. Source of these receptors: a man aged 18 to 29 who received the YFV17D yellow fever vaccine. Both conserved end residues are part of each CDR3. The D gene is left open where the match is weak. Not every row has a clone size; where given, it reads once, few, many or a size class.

TGTGCCAGCAGTCCATCTAGCGGGGAGTACCAAGAGACCCAGTACTTC CASSPSSGEYQETQYF few TRBJ2-5 TRBV12-3/TRBV12-4 TRBD2
TGTGCCAGCAGCTTGAACCAGGGCGGGAGATCTGAAGCTTTCTTT CASSLNQGGRSEAFF few TRBJ1-1 TRBV7-9 NA
TGTGCCAGCAGTGACGACCACAGGGATCAGCCCCAGCATTTT CASSDDHRDQPQHF few TRBJ1-5 TRBV2 NA
TGTGCCAGCAGTTTCTGGACAGGTCAAGAGACCCAGTACTTC CASSFWTGQETQYF few TRBJ2-5 TRBV12-3/TRBV12-4 TRBD1
TGTGCCAGTAGTGGAGTCTTCCGGGACAGAGACTATAGCTACACCTTC CASSGVFRDRDYSYTF NA TRBJ1-2 TRBV19 TRBD1
TGTGCCAGCAGCACTACCGGGGGGACGGGTCAGCCCCAGCATTTT CASSTTGGTGQPQHF NA TRBJ1-5 TRBV27 NA
TGCAGTGCCCGAGACGCAGAACAAGAGACCCAGTACTTC CSARDAEQETQYF many TRBJ2-5 TRBV20-1 NA
TGCGCCAGCAGCCAAGATCGGGGGGGGAACTATGGCTACACCTTC CASSQDRGGNYGYTF few TRBJ1-2 TRBV4-3 NA
TGCGCCAGCAGCTTGTCGGTTACCTACAATGAGCAGTTCTTC CASSLSVTYNEQFF many TRBJ2-1 TRBV5-1 NA
TGTGCCAGCAGCTTAGCACTAGCGGGTTCCTACAATGAGCAGTTCTTC CASSLALAGSYNEQFF many TRBJ2-1 TRBV7-9 TRBD2
TGTGCCAGCAGCTTAGCGCCGGAGAGAGATGGCTACACCTTC CASSLAPERDGYTF few TRBJ1-2 TRBV7-9 NA
TGCAGTGCTAGAGTTCCGACAGGGGATGAAAAACTGTTTTTT CSARVPTGDEKLFF many TRBJ1-4 TRBV20-1 TRBD1
TGTGCTAGTGGTTTTCAAGCGGGACACGGGACCCAGTACTTC CASGFQAGHGTQYF many TRBJ2-5 TRBV12-5 NA
TGCAGTGCTAGAGATCGGTCAAAGCAGTTCTTC CSARDRSKQFF many TRBJ2-1 TRBV20-1 NA
TGCGCCAGCAGCGGCGCCACAGGGGACCCCTTCTACGAGCAGTACTTC CASSGATGDPFYEQYF few TRBJ2-7 TRBV5-1 TRBD1
TGTGCCAGCAGCGAGACTAGTGGTACGCAGTATTTT CASSETSGTQYF many TRBJ2-3 TRBV5-6 NA
TGTGCCAGCAGGACCCTACAGGGGAGCTCTGGGGCCAACGTCCTGACTTTC CASRTLQGSSGANVLTF few TRBJ2-6 TRBV7-9 TRBD1
TGCGCCAGTTTGGGGCTCTACAATGAGCAGTTCTTC CASLGLYNEQFF many TRBJ2-1 TRBV5-1 NA
TGTGCCACCAGTGGTTCGTCAGGGCCTCGGCGGTCTCATGGCTACACCTTC CATSGSSGPRRSHGYTF NA TRBJ1-2 TRBV24-1 NA
TGTGCCAGCAGCGAGCTCCTGTCTTTACGTTCTGGCTACACCTTC CASSELLSLRSGYTF few TRBJ1-2 TRBV9 NA
TGTGCCAGCAGCCAAGCGGTAGAGAACTTTGAAGCTTTCTTT CASSQAVENFEAFF few TRBJ1-1 TRBV4-2 NA
TGTGCCATCAGCCGGGACGCCTTCTCTGGGGCCAACGTCCTGACTTTC CAISRDAFSGANVLTF NA TRBJ2-6 TRBV10-3 NA
TGTGCCATCGTGGAGGACCATACAGATACGCAGTATTTT CAIVEDHTDTQYF many TRBJ2-3 TRBV10-3 NA
TGTGCCAGTAGTATGGCGACAGGGGAGTACGAGCAGTACTTC CASSMATGEYEQYF few TRBJ2-7 TRBV19 TRBD1
TGCGCCAGCAGCTTGGTGACAGGGGGGAGAAACTATGGCTACACCTTC CASSLVTGGRNYGYTF few TRBJ1-2 TRBV5-1 TRBD1
TGCAGTGATAGCTCTGAATACAATGAGCAGTTCTTC CSDSSEYNEQFF NA TRBJ2-1 TRBV20-1 NA
TGCAGCGTCATCGGGGGGGGACTCTACGAGCAGTACTTC CSVIGGGLYEQYF few TRBJ2-7 TRBV29-1 TRBD2
TGTGCCAGCAGCCAAGATCTAGGGAACGGGGTAGCCAAAAACATTCAGTACTTC CASSQDLGNGVAKNIQYF few TRBJ2-4 TRBV4-2 NA
TGTGCCAGCAGAGGCGGGGGGGTTAATGAGCAGTTCTTC CASRGGGVNEQFF few TRBJ2-1 TRBV7-2 TRBD2
TGTGCCAGTAGTATTGGCACAGGGGTTGGCTACACCTTC CASSIGTGVGYTF NA TRBJ1-2 TRBV19 TRBD1
TGTGCCAGCAGTACCCGCCCCCAAGAGACCCAGTACTTC CASSTRPQETQYF NA TRBJ2-5 TRBV28 NA
TGCAGTGCTAAACCCGGGACAGCACAAGAGACCCAGTACTTC CSAKPGTAQETQYF NA TRBJ2-5 TRBV20-1 TRBD1
TGCAGCCCCGAAGGGTCAGAAGTGAACTACACCTTC CSPEGSEVNYTF few TRBJ1-2 TRBV29-1 NA
TGTGCCAGCAGCTTACTGGGTACAGGGGAAGCTTTCTTT CASSLLGTGEAFF NA TRBJ1-1 TRBV7-3 NA
TGTGCCAGCAGGCGAACCGGGACAGGGCGGGGCTGGGATGGCTACACCTTC CASRRTGTGRGWDGYTF NA TRBJ1-2 TRBV28 TRBD1
TGTGCCAGCAGTTTAGAAGAAGGGGCAATGAACACTGAAGCTTTCTTT CASSLEEGAMNTEAFF few TRBJ1-1 TRBV12-3/TRBV12-4 NA
TGCAGTGCTAGAGCTGGTAGCGGGGAGGAGACCCAGTACTTC CSARAGSGEETQYF many TRBJ2-5 TRBV20-1 TRBD2
TGCAGCGTAGGAGGCATGGCAGTATTTAGGAATGAGCAGTTCTTC CSVGGMAVFRNEQFF few TRBJ2-1 TRBV29-1 NA
TGTGCCAGCAGCCAGGTCCGGCAGTTCTTC CASSQVRQFF NA TRBJ2-1 TRBV6-5 NA
TGCAGCGTTGAAACTCTGGCGGGGGGGCATTTCAAAGAGACCCAGTACTTC CSVETLAGGHFKETQYF NA TRBJ2-5 TRBV29-1 TRBD2
TGTGCCAGCTCACGGGTGGACGGCGGAGGGTCACCCCTCCACTTT CASSRVDGGGSPLHF few TRBJ1-6 TRBV18 NA
TGCAGCCGAAGGGGGATAAGCTCCTACAATGAGCAGTTCTTC CSRRGISSYNEQFF few TRBJ2-1 TRBV29-1 NA
TGTGCCAGCAGCCCAGATGTGGGGGGGGCCTGGGAGACCCAGTACTTC CASSPDVGGAWETQYF few TRBJ2-5 TRBV7-8 NA
TGTGCCAGCAGCCCTAGGGCCTCACCCCTCCACTTT CASSPRASPLHF NA TRBJ1-6 TRBV7-2 NA
TGTGCCAGCAGTTACGAGGTACCTGGGAATCAGCCCCAGCATTTT CASSYEVPGNQPQHF NA TRBJ1-5 TRBV6-2/TRBV6-3 NA
TGTGCCAGCAGCTTAGCACAGCGGATAGGGACCCAGTACTTC CASSLAQRIGTQYF many TRBJ2-5 TRBV7-6 NA
TGTGCCAGCAGTGAATGGCAGGAAACTAATGAAAAACTGTTTTTT CASSEWQETNEKLFF NA TRBJ1-4 TRBV25-1 NA
TGCGCCAGCAGCTTGGCAGGGACAGGGGAAGAAAAACTGTTTTTT CASSLAGTGEEKLFF many TRBJ1-4 TRBV5-1 TRBD1
TGTGCCAGCAGAACGGGGGGATTAGCCAAAAACATTCAGTACTTC CASRTGGLAKNIQYF few TRBJ2-4 TRBV27 TRBD2
TGTGCCAGCACCATGGGAACCGGTGAGCAGTTCTTC CASTMGTGEQFF few TRBJ2-1 TRBV13 NA
TGCGCCAGCAGCCACCTCAGGAATCCCTATAATTCACCCCTCCACTTT CASSHLRNPYNSPLHF NA TRBJ1-6 TRBV4-1 NA
TGTGCCAGCAGCTTAGCTGGACAGGGCCCTTCCTATGGCTACACCTTC CASSLAGQGPSYGYTF few TRBJ1-2 TRBV7-9 TRBD1